This is a list of T cell receptor beta chains from one sample in a study of blood T cell repertoires in COVID-19. Only in-frame clones appear in the TCRdb table, and some are missing; sequencing was by immunoSEQ multiplex PCR. The sample contains under 450,000 clones, around 87% of which appear only once. Sequencing used PBMCs or T cells enriched from blood (not recorded which). The receptors originated from a man in his thirties or forties who had recovered from COVID-19. The CDR3 runs from the conserved cysteine through the conserved F or W. D genes are given only for firm matches. Some rows have no size entry. The others give once, few or many, or a class for an expanded clone.

abundance	v_gene	j_gene	d_gene	CDR3nt	CDR3aa
-	TRBV6-1	TRBJ1-5	-	TGTGCCAGCAGTGAAACAGGCCTTCAGCCCCAGCATTTT	CASSETGLQPQHF
-	TRBV6-5	TRBJ2-7	-	TGTGCCAGCAGTTACTCGAGACTAAACGAGCAGTACTTC	CASSYSRLNEQYF
-	TRBV5-4	TRBJ1-4	-	TGTGCCAGCAGCGGTACAGGGTCTAATGAAAAACTGTTTTTT	CASSGTGSNEKLFF
-	TRBV11-2	TRBJ2-1	TRBD2	TGTGCCAGCAGCTTACGGACTAGCGACTACAATGAGCAGTTCTTC	CASSLRTSDYNEQFF
-	TRBV30	TRBJ2-5	TRBD1	TGTGCCTGGAGTGTAGAGCCCTTCGGCCCCGGGACAGTATCCAAAGAGACCCAGTACTTC	CAWSVEPFGPGTVSKETQYF
-	TRBV11-3	TRBJ2-1	TRBD1	TGTGCCAGCAGCCGGACCGGGACAGGGATCTACAATGAGCAGTTCTTC	CASSRTGTGIYNEQFF
-	TRBV10-2	TRBJ2-1	-	TGCGCCAGCAGTGACCAGGGCCGAGAGCAGTTCTTC	CASSDQGREQFF
-	TRBV30	TRBJ1-2	-	TGTGCCTGGAGTCGGACAGTGGTTTATGGCTACACCTTC	CAWSRTVVYGYTF
-	TRBV25-1	TRBJ2-1	TRBD1	TGTGCCAGCAGTCACGGACAGGGGTATTCCAATGAGCAGTTCTTC	CASSHGQGYSNEQFF
-	TRBV10-3	TRBJ2-3	-	TGTGCCATCAGTGAGGGACTATCGGGGGCAGATACGCAGTATTTT	CAISEGLSGADTQYF
-	TRBV4-3	TRBJ1-1	-	TGCGCCAGCAGCCAAGACGGCGAGGCTGAAGCTTTCTTT	CASSQDGEAEAFF
-	TRBV4-1	TRBJ1-5	TRBD1	TGCGCCAGCAGCCATAGACAGGGTAGGGACAATCAGCCCCAGCATTTT	CASSHRQGRDNQPQHF
once	TRBV7-2	TRBJ1-2	-	TGTGCCAGCAGCCGGGGAGGGCTCAACTATGGCTACACCTTC	CASSRGGLNYGYTF
-	TRBV7-2	TRBJ1-1	TRBD1	TGTGCCAGCAGAAATCAGGGGGCGAACACTGAAGCTTTCTTT	CASRNQGANTEAFF
-	TRBV27	TRBJ1-5	-	TGTGCCAGCAGTTGGCGAGCGGGGGATCAGCCCCAGCATTTT	CASSWRAGDQPQHF
few	TRBV5-1	TRBJ1-4	-	TGCGCCAGCAGCAAACAGGACCCGACTAATGAAAAACTGTTTTTT	CASSKQDPTNEKLFF
-	TRBV10-2	TRBJ1-5	-	TGCGCCAGCAGCCCCGCAGGCCAGGGCCAGCCCCAGCATTTT	CASSPAGQGQPQHF
-	TRBV5-4	TRBJ2-1	TRBD2	TGTGCCAGCAGCCTAATAGCGGGGGGGCCCGGCAATGAGCAGTTCTTC	CASSLIAGGPGNEQFF
once	TRBV19	TRBJ2-5	TRBD2	TGTGCCAGTAGTACCCAGTGGGCGGGGGGCCTTCAAGAGACCCAGTACTTC	CASSTQWAGGLQETQYF
-	TRBV13	TRBJ2-7	-	TGTGCCAGCAGCCACCCGGGGGACGAGCAGTACTTC	CASSHPGDEQYF
-	TRBV5-1	TRBJ2-2	-	TGCGCCAGCAAGAAAGCCGCGAACACCGGGGAGCTGTTTTTT	CASKKAANTGELFF
-	TRBV11-2	TRBJ1-5	-	TGTGCCAGCAGTTACAGCTCAGGGGATCAGCCCCAGCATTTT	CASSYSSGDQPQHF
-	TRBV12-5	TRBJ1-1	-	TGTGCTAGTGGTTCCTACAGAAATCGCGGGGCGAGAACTGAAGCTTTCTTT	CASGSYRNRGARTEAFF
-	TRBV9	TRBJ1-6	-	TGTGCCAGCAGCGTGACAGTGACATATAATTCACCCCTCCACTTT	CASSVTVTYNSPLHF
-	TRBV30	TRBJ2-2	TRBD2	TGTGCCTGGAGGACTAGCTCCAACACCGGGGAGCTGTTTTTT	CAWRTSSNTGELFF
-	TRBV4-1	TRBJ2-3	-	TGCGCCAGCAGCCATTCCCCAGGGGCAGATACGCAGTATTTT	CASSHSPGADTQYF
-	TRBV27	TRBJ2-7	TRBD2	TGTGCCAGCAGTTACCGCCTAGCGGGGGGTAACTACGAGCAGTACTTC	CASSYRLAGGNYEQYF
once	TRBV18	TRBJ1-2	TRBD1	TGTGCCAGCTCACCTCCATCCGGACAGGGATTGAACACCTTC	CASSPPSGQGLNTF
-	TRBV6-5	TRBJ2-1	TRBD2	TGTGCCAGCACCCTAACGGGGGGTAATGAGCAGTTCTTC	CASTLTGGNEQFF
-	TRBV6-1	TRBJ2-7	-	TGTGCCAGCAGTGAAAACAGGCCCTACGAGCAGTACTTC	CASSENRPYEQYF
-	TRBV4-3	TRBJ2-3	TRBD2	TGCGCCAGCAGCCAAGACCTAGCGGGGGGCACAGATACGCAGTATTTT	CASSQDLAGGTDTQYF
-	TRBV9	TRBJ1-2	TRBD1	TGTGCCAGCAGCGTGGGGGACAGTGATTTCTATGGCTACACCTTC	CASSVGDSDFYGYTF
-	TRBV9	TRBJ1-2	TRBD1	TGTGCCAGCAGCCCCACAGGGGGCGCAGACTATGGCTACACCTTC	CASSPTGGADYGYTF
-	TRBV11-2	TRBJ2-5	TRBD1	TGTGCCAGCAGTACGACAGGGCGGGAGACCCAGTACTTC	CASSTTGRETQYF
-	TRBV18	TRBJ2-3	TRBD1	TGTGCCAGCTCCCCCGGGACAGGGTCAGATACGCAGTATTTT	CASSPGTGSDTQYF
-	TRBV3-1/TRBV3-2	TRBJ1-3	-	TGTGCCAGCAGCCAAGGCGTCAGGGTTACATCTGGAAACACCATATATTTT	CASSQGVRVTSGNTIYF
-	TRBV2	TRBJ1-6	TRBD1	TGTGCCAGCAACCTGGACAGGGAGGGGAATTCACCCCTCCACTTT	CASNLDREGNSPLHF
-	TRBV11-2	TRBJ2-2	-	TGTGCCAGTATACTATGGCAGAACACCGGGGAGCTGTTTTTT	CASILWQNTGELFF
-	TRBV6-5	TRBJ1-2	-	TGTGCCAGCAGTTACGCACAGATCTATGGCTACACCTTC	CASSYAQIYGYTF
-	TRBV4-1	TRBJ1-1	TRBD1	TGCGCCAGCAGCCAAGAGTTACACAGGGGGAACACTGAAGCTTTCTTT	CASSQELHRGNTEAFF
once	TRBV12-5	TRBJ1-4	-	TGTGCTAGTGGCGACCGGGGAGGCAGAGATAATGAAAAACTGTTTTTT	CASGDRGGRDNEKLFF
-	TRBV3-1/TRBV3-2	TRBJ2-7	-	TGTGCCAGCAGCCTACAGGGAGCCTACGAGCAGTACTTC	CASSLQGAYEQYF
-	TRBV30	TRBJ1-1	-	TGTGCCTGGAGTGTAAGCTGGACTGAAGCTTTCTTT	CAWSVSWTEAFF
-	TRBV6-5	TRBJ1-6	-	TGTGCCAGCGAGGGGGGGGATAATTCACCCCTCCACTTT	CASEGGDNSPLHF